This TCR beta chain was captured in a study of cytomegalovirus exposure and HLA in healthy donors. Looking at the study overall: Earlier work reported 117 million unique TCR beta sequences from approximately 180 million T cells.

Both 60 Vbeta primers and 13 Jbeta primers went into the PCR. The repertoire was sequenced with immunoSEQ multiplex PCR; TCRdb's copy has only in-frame clones and lacks some. The sample includes approximately 160,000 clones, around 75% of them seen just once. This CDR3 comprises 14 residues. The ends were cut back, 3 bases at V and 7 bases at J, with 15 bases in the middle. Per germline, CDR1 SGHTA and CDR2 FQGNSA. Notes on this clone: Its specificity is not known.

Study findings and constraints: 87-base-pair reads could not separate some V segments, including TRBV6-2 and TRBV6-3.

The J gene is TRBJ2-5, the V gene TRBV7-2; TRBD2 might be the D (6 bases). The sequence derives from a man between 18 and 35 years old in good health and CMV-seropositive. The specimen was PBMCs. CDR3: CASSFQGGLGTQYF. CDR3 nucleotides: TGTGCCAGCAGCTTTCAGGGAGGATTGGGGACCCAGTACTTC.